Listed below are T cell receptor beta chains from one sample, sequenced in a study of T cells expressing NK-cell markers. From the 5' RACE reads, TCRdb lists one entry per CDR3 protein and no DNA. This sample contains some 340,000 distinct CDR3 sequences. The sample consisted of blood T cells: a sorted CD56 or NKG2C T cell subset, CD4+ or CD8+ T cells, or bulk PBMC T cells (not recorded which). The receptors come from a man aged 18-69 years in good health. The CDR3 runs from the conserved cysteine through the conserved F or W.

j_call v_call cdr3_aa
TRBJ2-7 TRBV6-1 CASKSQGSVPYEQYF
TRBJ2-1 TRBV5-1 CASSFTVGAGDNEQFF
TRBJ2-2 TRBV6-1 CASRLQGNTGELFF
TRBJ1-1 TRBV6-1 CSCGRTMNTEAFF
TRBJ1-2 TRBV30 CAWSGATGANYGYTF
TRBJ2-3 TRBV5-1 CASTHGGARDTQYF
TRBJ2-5 TRBV11-2 CASSPWTSGVVGGETQYF
TRBJ2-5 TRBV20-1 CSSPPGGKETQYF
TRBJ2-1 TRBV6-5 CASSYSGLAGVNEQFF
TRBJ1-4 TRBV12-3/TRBV12-4 CASREQGRVEKLFF
TRBJ1-6 TRBV30 CAWSSFSGQGANSPLHF
TRBJ2-2 TRBV11-3 CASSPRQGAGELFF
TRBJ1-3 TRBV20-1 CSARGQAYSGNTIYF
TRBJ2-5 TRBV3-1 CASSRNMDRRYQETQYF
TRBJ2-2 TRBV28 CASSFFRVAGTGELFF
TRBJ2-3 TRBV14 CASSQVGLLDTQYF
TRBJ2-2 TRBV5-1 CASRASGTPLDTGELFF
TRBJ1-1 TRBV10-3 CAISAQDRGAEAFF
TRBJ2-2 TRBV9 CASSTLAGSANTGELFF
TRBJ1-1 TRBV12-3/TRBV12-4 CASIRGNLENTEAFF